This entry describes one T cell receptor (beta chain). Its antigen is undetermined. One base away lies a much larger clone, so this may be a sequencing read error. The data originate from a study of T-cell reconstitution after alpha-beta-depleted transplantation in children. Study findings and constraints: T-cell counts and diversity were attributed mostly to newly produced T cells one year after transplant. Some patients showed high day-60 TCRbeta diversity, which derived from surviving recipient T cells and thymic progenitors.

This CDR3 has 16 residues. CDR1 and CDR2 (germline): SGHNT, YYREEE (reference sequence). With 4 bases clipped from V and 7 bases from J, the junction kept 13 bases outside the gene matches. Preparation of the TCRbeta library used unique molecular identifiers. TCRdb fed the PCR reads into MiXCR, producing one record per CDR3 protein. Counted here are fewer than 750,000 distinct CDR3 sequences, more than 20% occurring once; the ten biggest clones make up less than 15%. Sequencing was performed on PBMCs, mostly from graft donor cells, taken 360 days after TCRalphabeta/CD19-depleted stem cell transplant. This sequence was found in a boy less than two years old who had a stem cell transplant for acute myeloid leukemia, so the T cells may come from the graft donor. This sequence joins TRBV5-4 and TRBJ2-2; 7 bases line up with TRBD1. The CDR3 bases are TGTGCCAGCAGCCGTCCGGGACAGAGATCCAGCGGGGAGCTGTTTTTT. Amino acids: CASSRPGQRSSGELFF.